This entry is about one T cell receptor (beta chain). Its specificity is unknown. This specimen comes from a study of cytomegalovirus exposure and HLA in healthy donors. Study-level information: Earlier results showed some 120 million unique TCR beta sequences derived from about 179 million T cells. Study outcomes and limitations: Later on, an analysis found that several of the most significant clusters appeared to be linked to common viral pathogens, which included parvovirus B19. The authors judged a highly shared variant cluster likely a sequencing artifact. In a later analysis, donors in an Asian-associated ancestry cluster reportedly had fewer N-insertions in productive TCRs than the cohort mean.

CDR3 length: 15 amino acids. Trimming took off 2 bases at V and 1 base at J, with 10 bases between the two ends. Germline lookup yields CDR1 MNHNY and CDR2 SVGAGI (reference sequence). Researchers ran the PCR with 60 Vbeta and 13 Jbeta primers. Only in-frame clones appear in the TCRdb table, and some are missing; sequencing was by immunoSEQ multiplex PCR. Altogether about 140,000 clones are present, 76% being singletons, with the ten largest covering approximately 2%. This chain connects TRBV6-6 to TRBJ2-3; no clear D. The source is a man aged 35 to 55 in good health and CMV-seronegative. Sequenced input: PBMCs. CDR3 nucleotide sequence: TGTGCCAGCAGTTACGCGGAGCCGCGCACAGATACGCAGTATTTT. Amino acids: CASSYAEPRTDTQYF.